These 28 T cell receptor beta chains originate from one sample sequenced in a study of blood T cells in healthy people across ages. Primers used in a second PCR of roughly 7 to 12 cycles were a sample-barcoded 5' primer and a J-beta primer mix. Each CDR3 protein is one row after TCRdb ran MiXCR on the 5' RACE reads. The repertoire holds some 1.6 million distinct CDR3 sequences, with roughly 32% as singletons. Sequencing input: blood. Receptors originate from a woman aged 30 to 39 in good health.

The CDR3 protein is CSARGTGKFTDTQYF. The CDR3 DNA is TGCAGTGCTAGAGGGACAGGGAAATTCACAGATACGCAGTATTTT. This chain uses TRBV20-1 with TRBJ2-3; TRBD1 agrees at 8 bases. Germline CDR1 reads DFQATT; CDR2 reads SNEGSKA (reference sequence). V lost 1 base and J lost 2; bases outside the gene matches: 5. The CDR3 spans 15 residues.

This clonotype was picked up a small number of times. This chain joins TRBV28 and TRBJ1-2; TRBD1 aligns across 7 bases. V dropped 6 bases and J dropped 5; count of bases not matched to a gene: 6. Looked up from germline, CDR1 is MDHEN and CDR2 is SYDVKM. The CDR3 length is 13 residues. CDR3 sequence (DNA): TGTGCCAGCAGGCTGGGGACAGTTTATGGCTACACCTTC. Its translation is CASRLGTVYGYTF.

Remarks on this clonotype: The junction differs from germline at one of its ends, possibly a read error. The rearrangement links TRBV7-2 to TRBJ2-1, with D unresolved. Germline CDR1 SGHTA, CDR2 FQGNSA. The CDR3 has 15 amino acids. The CDR3 loop reads CAGSLSVSSYNEQFF. The DNA for the CDR3 is TGTGCCGGCAGCTTATCGGTGAGCTCCTACAATGAGCAGTTCTTC.

For this clonotype: Relative to the germline gene, one junction end is altered; a read error may explain this. The rearrangement links TRBV7-2 to TRBJ1-2; TRBD1 matches at 8 bases. This CDR3 region has 14 residues. Germline V gene sequence: CDR1 SGHTA, CDR2 FQGNSA. CDR3 amino acids: CARSPGQGGYAYTF. Written as DNA, the CDR3 is TGTGCCCGCAGCCCAGGACAGGGTGGCTATGCCTACACCTTC.

This clonotype was picked up a small number of times. This chain uses TRBV10-3 with TRBJ2-7; 11 bases map to TRBD2. This CDR3 is 17 amino acids long. V was pared by 5 bases and J by 2 bases, with 11 bases of the junction left unmatched. Germline values: CDR1 ENHRY, CDR2 SYGVKD. This CDR3 reads CAISRVFTSGGTYEQYF. DNA for the CDR3: TGTGCCATCAGTCGAGTTTTTACTAGCGGGGGTACCTACGAGCAGTACTTC.

This sequence joins TRBV6-1 and TRBJ2-4; the match to TRBD1 covers 11 bases. Unmatched junction bases numbered 8, after V lost 7 bases and J lost 0 bases. The CDR3 has 17 residues. From germline, CDR1 is MNHNS and CDR2 SASEGT. CDR3 DNA: TGTGCCAGCAACACGGACAGGGGGCTGGTAGCCAAAAACATTCAGTACTTC. This sequence encodes CASNTDRGLVAKNIQYF.

The rearrangement links TRBV10-3 to TRBJ2-1; possible D gene TRBD1, 7 bases. Germline-derived CDR1 and CDR2 are ENHRY and SYGVKD. CDR3 length equals 12 residues. Trimming left V 5 bases short and J 15 bases short, with 17 bases between. CDR3 coding DNA: TGTGCCATCAGTCCCCAGGGGGGAGACTTGTTCTTC. Translated, it gives CAISPQGGDLFF.

This chain links TRBV27 with TRBJ2-1; D ambiguous. The CDR3 covers 14 residues. Germline V CDR1 and CDR2: MNHEY, SMNVEV (reference sequence). The CDR3 region has the DNA TGTGGTTCGGGTCACTGGGGCTCCTACAATGAGCAGTTCTTC. Protein sequence: CGSGHWGSYNEQFF.

This clonotype was counted ten times or more. The chain links TRBV29-1 to TRBJ2-7; the match to TRBD1 covers 9 bases. The CDR3 loop spans 13 amino acids. V lost 0 bases to trimming and J lost 6 bases; unmatched junction nucleotides: 3. Germline V gene data show CDR1 as SQVTM and CDR2 as ANQGSEA. CDR3 in DNA: TGCAGCGTTGAAGATACAGGGGGCTTCGAGCAGTACTTC. Translating it yields CSVEDTGGFEQYF.

The rearrangement joins TRBV20-1 to TRBJ2-5, with a possible D match to TRBD2 (7 bases). The CDR3 runs to 10 residues. Germline V gene lookup returns CDR1 DFQATT and CDR2 SNEGSKA (reference sequence). The CDR3 region is CKGGGETQYF. For the CDR3, the DNA is TGCAAGGGGGGGGGGGAGACCCAGTACTTC.

The chain combines TRBV29-1 with TRBJ2-3; 10 nucleotides line up with TRBD2. This CDR3 has 15 amino acids. The V gene end was trimmed by 5 bases and the J gene end by 2 bases; junction bases not matched to a gene: 7. Germline CDR1 reads SQVTM; CDR2 reads ANQGSEA. This CDR3 is CSVILTSGFTDTQYF. The CDR3 DNA is TGCAGCGTTATATTGACTAGCGGGTTCACAGATACGCAGTATTTT.

The genes are TRBV9 and TRBJ2-2; tentatively, D is TRBD1 (6 bases). This CDR3 spans 14 amino acids. The germline CDR1 and CDR2 sequences are SGDLS and YYNGEE. V was cut by 6 bases and J by 1 base, with 10 bases left in between. DNA for the CDR3: TGTGCCAGCAATCCGACAGGGAACACCGGGGAGCTGTTTTTT. Its protein is CASNPTGNTGELFF. Drawing the rest from reference TRBV9 and TRBJ2-2, the complete variable domain is DSGVTQTPKHLITATGQRVTLRCSPRSGDLSVYWYQQSLDQGLQFLIQYYNGEERAKGNILERFSAQQFPDLHSELNLSSLELGDSALYFCASNPTGNTGELFFGEGSRLTVL.

This clonotype has ten or more counts. V usage is TRBV5-1 and J usage is TRBJ2-7; D is perhaps TRBD1 (5 bases). The germline V gene has CDR1 SGHRS and CDR2 YFSETQ. Trimming took 4 bases from V and 5 from J, leaving 19 bases between them. The CDR3 has 15 residues. The CDR3 coding sequence is TGCGCCAGCAGCCTTGAGTCGGCAGGGATCCACGAGCAGTACTTC. Translation gives CASSLESAGIHEQYF.

The chain employs TRBV11-2 and TRBJ2-7; 10 nucleotides align to TRBD1. The CDR3 extends over 17 amino acids. Germline V gene data show CDR1 as SGHAT and CDR2 as FQNNGV. V shed 4 bases, J shed 4 bases, and the junction held 13 bases outside the gene matches. CDR3 sequence reads: CASSSNLGQGGFYEQYF. The CDR3 nucleotides read TGTGCCAGCAGCTCTAACCTCGGACAGGGGGGGTTTTACGAGCAGTACTTC.

This clonotype was recorded many times. This chain links TRBV20-1 with TRBJ2-7, with D maybe TRBD1 (5 bases). Germline CDR1 and CDR2: DFQATT and SNEGSKA (reference sequence). V lost 6 bases and J 11 bases, leaving 17 bases between the germline ends. The CDR3 length is 11 residues. CDR3 in amino acids: CSAPLGQGKYF. CDR3 sequence (DNA): TGCAGTGCCCCCCTGGGGCAGGGAAAGTACTTC.

The CDR3 protein is CAISAGTGGKEEQFF. The DNA of the CDR3 is TGTGCCATCTCCGCCGGGACTGGCGGGAAAGAGGAGCAGTTCTTC. J is TRBJ2-1 and V is TRBV10-3, with D perhaps matching TRBD2 (6 bases). Germline CDR1 ENHRY, CDR2 SYGVKD. V lost 8 bases to trimming and J lost 10 bases, with 24 bases between them. The CDR3 covers 15 residues.

The chain recombines TRBV20-1 with TRBJ2-7; a possible D gene is TRBD2 (7 bases). Germline V gene sequence: CDR1 DFQATT, CDR2 SNEGSKA (reference sequence). V lost 3 bases and J lost 7, with 19 bases in between. This CDR3 comprises 14 residues. CDR3 amino acids: CSASDLRGAGEQYF. CDR3 in DNA: TGCAGTGCTAGCGACTTACGGGGGGCAGGGGAGCAGTACTTC.

This sequence joins TRBV29-1 and TRBJ2-6; D assignment may be TRBD1 or TRBD2 (6 bases each). CDR3 length: 14 residues. The V end was cut by 4 bases, the J end by 2 bases, with 9 bases between. From germline, CDR1 is SQVTM and CDR2 ANQGSEA. The chain's CDR3 is CSVVGGPGANVLTF. The CDR3 DNA follows: TGCAGCGTTGTAGGGGGGCCTGGGGCCAACGTCCTGACTTTC.

This sequence joins TRBV3-1 and TRBJ2-7; no clear D gene. The germline V and J ends were trimmed by 0 bases and 10 bases, with 10 bases remaining between them. There are 12 residues in the CDR3. The V gene's germline CDR1 is LGHDT and CDR2 YNNKEL (reference sequence). CDR3 protein: CASSQDRFTQYF. For the CDR3, the DNA is TGTGCCAGCAGCCAAGACAGATTTACCCAGTACTTC.

In its sample, this clonotype was seen many times. The chain employs TRBV4-1 and TRBJ2-7; 8 bases agree with TRBD2. The CDR3 extends over 15 amino acids. V dropped 0 bases and J dropped 3; count of bases not matched to a gene: 4. CDR1 and CDR2 from the germline V gene are MGHRA and YSYEKL. CDR3 DNA sequence: TGCGCCAGCAGCCAAGAGGCTAGCGGGCACTACGAGCAGTACTTC. Its translation is CASSQEASGHYEQYF.

For this clonotype: A much larger clone differs from this one at a single base, so this may be a read error. The chain combines TRBV29-1 with TRBJ2-5; TRBD1 matches at 9 bases. The J call is uncertain, as TRBJ2-7 better fits the DNA end. The CDR3 covers 13 residues. Germline V CDR1 and CDR2: SQVTM, ANQGSEA. Here the CDR3 DNA reads TGCAGCGGTAACAGGGGGCTATTCTGCGAGCAGTACTTC. Amino acids: CSGNRGLFCEQYF.

The genes are TRBV20-1 and TRBJ2-2; the D gene is possibly TRBD2 (6 bases). V was trimmed by 6 bases and J by 0 bases, leaving 11 bases between them. The V gene's germline CDR1 is DFQATT and CDR2 SNEGSKA (reference sequence). The CDR3 sequence is 14 residues long. CDR3 sequence reads: CSAREPANTGELFF. The CDR3 DNA sequence: TGCAGTGCCCGGGAGCCGGCGAACACCGGGGAGCTGTTTTTT.

The rearrangement uses TRBV10-3 and TRBJ1-1; unclear D gene. Looked up from germline, CDR1 is ENHRY and CDR2 is SYGVKD. The V gene lost 10 bases and the J gene lost 1 base, with 7 bases spanning the gap. The CDR3 consists of 11 residues. The DNA of the CDR3 is TGTGCCACCTCTGGGAACACTGAAGCTTTCTTT. This codes for CATSGNTEAFF.

This chain joins TRBV2 and TRBJ2-5; D gene ambiguous. Germline CDR1 SNHLY, CDR2 FYNNEI. V shed 10 bases and J shed 2 bases, with 20 bases lying between them. This CDR3 comprises 15 residues. The CDR3 here is CATAVPSKPQETQYF. CDR3 bases: TGTGCCACCGCGGTCCCGAGTAAGCCGCAAGAGACCCAGTACTTC.

The rearrangement links TRBV24-1 to TRBJ2-2; D may be TRBD2 (5 bases). The CDR3 consists of 16 residues. Germline V lookup: CDR1 KGHDR, CDR2 SFDVKD. With 6 bases removed from V and 3 bases from J, the gap between germline ends came to 16 bases. The CDR3 region has the DNA TGTGCCACCAGTACCCGAGCGGAAGTGGACACCGGGGAGCTGTTTTTT. It is translated as CATSTRAEVDTGELFF.

V is TRBV12-3 or TRBV12-4 and J is TRBJ2-1, with D uncertain. Trimming took 2 bases from V and 5 from J, leaving 10 bases between them. There are 14 residues in the CDR3. CDR3 coding DNA: TGTGCCAGCAGTTTATTTTCCAGCGACAATGAGCAGTTCTTC. Protein: CASSLFSSDNEQFF.

This clonotype was seen a few times. The rearrangement links TRBV20-1 to TRBJ2-7; 10 nucleotides agree with TRBD2. The CDR3 runs to 12 residues. V shed 5 bases, J shed 6 bases, and the junction held 4 bases outside the gene matches. Per the germline V gene, CDR1 is DFQATT and CDR2 is SNEGSKA (reference sequence). The CDR3 loop reads CSAVTSGAEQYF. In DNA form, the CDR3 reads TGCAGTGCTGTAACTAGCGGGGCCGAGCAGTACTTC.

This chain links TRBV2 with TRBJ1-1, with D hard to call. The ends were cut back, 6 bases at V and 4 bases at J, with 15 bases in the middle. The germline V gene encodes CDR1 SNHLY and CDR2 FYNNEI. This CDR3 comprises 14 residues. The DNA of the CDR3 is TGTGCCAGCAGCCGACCTCCCCGGGGCACTGAAGCTTTCTTT. The encoded protein is CASSRPPRGTEAFF.